This T cell receptor (beta chain) was recovered during a study of cytomegalovirus exposure and HLA in healthy donors. Germline CDR1 and CDR2: MNHEY and SVGAGI. With V trimmed by 7 bases and J by 7 bases, 5 bases remained unmatched. CDR3 length equals 12 residues. A single count supports this clone. Use of 60 Vbeta and 13 Jbeta primers characterized the PCR. Assay used: immunoSEQ multiplex PCR; TCRdb lists only in-frame clones, some missing. The data show about 130,000 clones, over 75% seen once. The source is a woman in her forties in good health and CMV-seropositive. The source material was PBMCs. This chain uses TRBV6-5 with TRBJ2-7, with 9 nucleotides matching TRBD1. This CDR3 reads CASKQGAGEQYF. The CDR3 nucleotides are TGTGCCAGCAAACAGGGGGCAGGTGAGCAGTACTTC.